This T cell receptor (beta chain) is drawn from a study of shared clonotypes between healthy human individuals. The study, taken as a whole, reports: Expectations were that clonotype sharing among donors would be affected by sequencing depth.

This clone has a count of ten or more. Its antigen is not identified. The junction and the germline gene differ at one end; a read error may be behind it. CDR1 SSHAT and CDR2 FNYEAQ come from the germline V gene (reference sequence). The CDR3 runs 9 residues. Among the unsorted PBMC samples, replicate PCRs used roughly 300 ng DNA, approximately 30,000 T cell genomes. This table comes from immunoSEQ multiplex PCR, and its TCRdb copy is limited to in-frame clones, with some not included. The data hold about 470,000 clones, with about 85% observed a single time. The sample consisted of PBMCs. This TCR was sampled from a woman in her thirties or forties in good health. Some clones in this sample may be carry-over from other donors' samples. The chain uses TRBV7-7 and TRBJ2-7; D uncertain. The CDR3 reads CASSRLWVF. The CDR3 DNA follows: TGTGCTAGCAGCCGCCTCTGGGTCTTC.